These 2 T cell receptor beta chains were all obtained from the same sample, sequenced in a study of metastatic and nonmetastatic thyroid tumors. No patient had received any treatment before thyroid surgery. TCRdb re-called the PCR reads via MiXCR. The sample holds 11,000 or so clones, around 12% seen once. The source material was blood. These receptors all come from a female donor with papillary thyroid cancer or a benign thyroid nodule (not recorded which). Some clones in this sample may be carry-over from other donors' samples.

The rearrangement uses TRBV5-1 and TRBJ2-7, with TRBD1 matching 11 bases. The V gene's germline CDR1 is SGHRS and CDR2 YFSETQ. The V segment lost 2 bases and the J segment 4 bases; nucleotides outside the gene matches: 11. The CDR3 runs to 17 residues. CDR3 sequence (DNA): TGCGCCAGCAGCTTACGTCCCGGGACAGGGGGTTGGTACGAGCAGTACTTC. It encodes CASSLRPGTGGWYEQYF.

This clone was seen many times. The chain recombines TRBV7-3 with TRBJ2-3, with TRBD1 matching over 8 bases. The junction had 7 bases not matched to a gene; V was cut back by 5 bases and J by 3 bases. Germline V gene sequence: CDR1 SGHTA, CDR2 FQGTGA. The CDR3 length is 15 residues. In nucleotides, the CDR3 is TGTGCCAGCAGCCTCACAGGGGGTGGGACAGATACGCAGTATTTT. This sequence encodes CASSLTGGGTDTQYF.